This note documents a single T cell receptor beta chain sequence. No antigen is known for it. The data were taken from a study of lymphopenia after photon versus proton radiotherapy. The study's findings and limits: Proton therapy kept repertoires fairly stable, unlike photons, which gained effector/memory cells. A bigger post-nadir fall in TCR diversity correlated inversely with survival time in deceased patients. Only patients who died were analyzed for survival; proton advantage is unproven. After lymphocyte nadir, photon-treated repertoires showed oligoclonal expansion, especially CD8+ Temra.

Sequencing used immunoSEQ multiplex PCR; TCRdb keeps in-frame clones, though not all of them. Altogether around 17,000 clones are present, 84% being singletons, with the ten largest covering about 20%. CDR1 is SGHDT and CDR2 is YYEEEE in the germline V gene. This CDR3 spans 14 amino acids. Trimming left V 0 bases short and J 5 bases short, with 9 bases between. This rearrangement joins TRBV5-6 to TRBJ2-1; D might be TRBD2 (5 bases). The sequence was obtained from a man in his 70s with pancreatic cancer. The sequences come from peripheral blood, collected from a patient treated with proton-based radiotherapy. CDR3 protein: CASSLGLPNNEQFF. The CDR3 DNA sequence: TGTGCCAGCAGCTTGGGACTACCTAACAATGAGCAGTTCTTC.